The 7 T cell receptor beta chains in this list originate from one sample, sequenced in a study of beta chain features in type 1 diabetes. Expressed TCRB transcripts got sequenced, as all isolated RNA was reverse transcribed. Sequencing used immunoSEQ multiplex PCR; TCRdb keeps in-frame clones, though not all of them. The sample holds under 950,000 clones, roughly a sixth seen once. Specimen: naive CD4+ T cells from blood. The receptors originated from a woman younger than 30 in good health.

As concerns this clone: Distinct nucleotide sequences in the sample also encode this CDR3. This sequence joins TRBV7-6 and TRBJ2-5; 10 nucleotides align to TRBD2. This CDR3 spans 14 amino acids. V lost 1 base and J lost 4; bases outside the gene matches: 0. From germline, CDR1 is SGHVS and CDR2 FNYEAQ. CDR3 nucleotide sequence: TGTGCCAGCAGCTTAGTAGCGGGAGGAGAGACCCAGTACTTC. As protein: CASSLVAGGETQYF. Drawing the rest from reference TRBV7-6 and TRBJ2-5, the complete variable domain is GAGVSQSPRYKVTKRGQDVALRCDPISGHVSLYWYRQALGQGPEFLTYFNYEAQQDKSGLPNDRFSAERPEGSISTLTIQRTEQRDSAMYRCASSLVAGGETQYFGPGTRLLVL.

The chain has TRBV2 and TRBJ2-6, with 8 bases aligning to TRBD1. V was pared by 9 bases and J by 2 bases, with 3 bases of the junction left unmatched. Germline CDR1 and CDR2: SNHLY and FYNNEI. The CDR3 length is 14 residues. For the CDR3, the DNA is TGTGCCAGGCAGGGGGCCGCTGGGGCCAACGTCCTGACTTTC. Residues: CARQGAAGANVLTF. Using reference TRBV2 and TRBJ2-6 for the parts outside the CDR3, the full variable domain is EPEVTQTPSHQVTQMGQEVILRCVPISNHLYFYWYRQILGQKVEFLVSFYNNEISEKSEIFDDQFSVERPDGSNFTLKIRSTKLEDSAMYFCARQGAAGANVLTFGAGSRLTVL.

As concerns this clone: Within the sample, other DNA sequences also encode this same CDR3. The V and J genes are TRBV7-9 and TRBJ2-1; no clear D. Trimming stripped 1 base from V and 9 bases from J, with 4 bases between. In germline, CDR1 is SEHNR, CDR2 FQNEAQ (reference sequence). The CDR3 is made up of 11 amino acids. The CDR3 loop reads CASSLEGEQFF. CDR3 DNA: TGTGCCAGCAGCTTAGAGGGTGAGCAGTTCTTC. The whole variable domain, filled in from reference TRBV7-9 and TRBJ2-1, reads DTGVSQNPRHKITKRGQNVTFRCDPISEHNRLYWYRQTLGQGPEFLTYFQNEAQLEKSRLLSDRFSAERPKGSFSTLEIQRTEQGDSAMYLCASSLEGEQFFGPGTRLTVL.

There are a few counts of this clone. The identical CDR3 is also encoded by other nucleotide sequences in the sample. V is TRBV28 and J is TRBJ2-1; D gene unclear. The V gene's germline CDR1 is MDHEN and CDR2 SYDVKM. The CDR3 spans 11 residues. V lost 6 bases to trimming and J lost 4 bases, with 4 bases between them. DNA of the CDR3: TGTGCCAGCAGGGGATACAATGAGCAGTTCTTC. This sequence encodes CASRGYNEQFF.

This clone was observed a handful of times. The chain has TRBV4-3 and TRBJ2-3; no reliable D call. This CDR3 contains 13 residues. The ends were cut back, 1 base at V and 2 bases at J, with 4 bases in the middle. Per germline, CDR1 LGHNA and CDR2 YSLEER. The CDR3 DNA reads as TGCGCCAGCAGCCAAGTTGTCACAGATACGCAGTATTTT. Residues: CASSQVVTDTQYF.

In this sample, this clone turned up a few times. The gene calls are TRBV18 and TRBJ2-1; TRBD2 agrees at 7 bases. Germline trimming cut 3 bases from V and 4 bases from J; bases unmatched to any gene: 12. CDR1 and CDR2 from the germline V gene are KGHSH and LQKENI. The length of the CDR3 is 17 residues. CDR3 residues: CASSPQVSGRRYNEQFF. CDR3 DNA sequence: TGTGCCAGCTCACCCCAAGTTAGCGGGCGAAGATACAATGAGCAGTTCTTC.

This clone was picked up many times. This chain uses TRBV10-3 with TRBJ2-2, with 8 bases fitting TRBD2. The CDR3 contains 15 residues. The V gene's germline CDR1 is ENHRY and CDR2 SYGVKD. Trimming at V came to 10 bases and at J to 7 bases, leaving 14 bases not matched to a gene. CDR3 sequence (DNA): TGTGCCACCGCTAGGCTAGCGGGTGGTAGCGGGGAGCTGTTTTTT. This translates into CATARLAGGSGELFF.